Below are 27 T cell receptor beta chains sequenced from a single sample in a study of glioma-infiltrating T cells. The iRepertoire nested amplicon-rescue multiplex PCR amplified TCR alpha and beta CDR3s from RNA. From the multiplex PCR reads, TCRdb called clonotypes with MiXCR, one entry per CDR3 protein. This table has about 140,000 distinct CDR3 sequences, around 40% appearing once. The sample consisted of glioma tissue, nonneoplastic brain tissue, or PBMCs (not recorded which). The receptors shown here come from a human donor with low-grade glioma or glioblastoma, undergoing nonglioma brain surgery, or in good health (not recorded which).

This sequence joins TRBV10-3 and TRBJ1-1; TRBD1 matches 7 bases. The V gene end was trimmed by 3 bases and the J gene end by 1 base; junction bases not matched to a gene: 2. The germline V gene encodes CDR1 ENHRY and CDR2 SYGVKD. The CDR3 is 14 residues long. The CDR3 sequence is CAISDNRGNTEAFF. The CDR3 DNA sequence: TGTGCCATCAGTGACAACAGGGGGAACACTGAAGCTTTCTTT.

The gene calls are TRBV7-2 and TRBJ2-3, with D unresolved. The CDR3 is 11 residues long. The V gene's germline CDR1 is SGHTA and CDR2 FQGNSA. V shed 3 bases and J shed 5 bases, with 3 bases lying between them. The CDR3 sequence is CASSFKDTQYF. Here the CDR3 DNA reads TGTGCCAGCAGCTTTAAAGATACGCAGTATTTT.

This chain connects TRBV4-1 to TRBJ2-3, with 7 bases lining up with TRBD1. Germline CDR1 is MGHRA and CDR2 is YSYEKL. Germline trimming cut 0 bases from V and 3 bases from J; bases unmatched to any gene: 6. The CDR3 is 16 residues long. The CDR3 nucleotides read TGCGCCAGCAGCCAAGATTTAGGGACAGTAACAGATACGCAGTATTTT. Translated: CASSQDLGTVTDTQYF.

V and J are TRBV2 and TRBJ2-3; D gene ambiguous. The CDR3 covers 14 residues. Germline V gene data show CDR1 as SNHLY and CDR2 as FYNNEI. V was shortened by 0 bases and J by 1 base, with 5 bases between the two germline ends. CDR3 sequence reads: CASSEAARTDTQYF. The CDR3 coding sequence is TGTGCCAGCAGTGAAGCAGCCCGCACAGATACGCAGTATTTT.

The rearrangement links TRBV6-1 to TRBJ2-5, with TRBD2 identical over 8 bases. The germline CDR1 and CDR2 sequences are MNHNS and SASEGT. CDR3 length: 12 residues. J was trimmed by 3 bases and V by 10 bases; bases with no gene match: 4. CDR3 sequence: CAISGGEETQYF. CDR3 sequence (DNA): TGTGCCATCTCGGGGGGGGAAGAGACCCAGTACTTC.

This chain's CDR3 is CSAPGRPKLEQYF. The DNA for the CDR3 is TGCAGTGCACCGGGGCGCCCTAAATTAGAGCAGTACTTC. This chain joins TRBV20-1 and TRBJ2-7; perhaps D is TRBD1 or TRBD2 (5 bases each). With 6 bases removed from V and 7 bases from J, the gap between germline ends came to 19 bases. Germline V gene lookup returns CDR1 DFQATT and CDR2 SNEGSKA (reference sequence). CDR3 length: 13 residues.

The chain links TRBV6-1 to TRBJ1-5; D is ambiguous. CDR3 size: 15 residues. Trimming pared 1 base from V and 2 bases from J, leaving 9 bases between. CDR1 MNHNS and CDR2 SASEGT come from the germline V gene. CDR3 amino acids: CASSEGGWGNQPQHF. As DNA, the CDR3 is TGTGCCAGCAGTGAAGGTGGTTGGGGCAATCAGCCCCAGCATTTT.

This chain connects TRBV2 to TRBJ1-5; D is unclear. Per germline, CDR1 SNHLY and CDR2 FYNNEI. CDR3 length: 15 amino acids. V dropped 2 bases and J dropped 0 bases, with 8 bases sitting between them. The CDR3 here is CASSEREYSNQPQHF. The CDR3 region has the DNA TGTGCCAGCAGTGAACGGGAGTATAGCAATCAGCCCCAGCATTTT.

The V and J genes are TRBV6-1 and TRBJ1-2; TRBD1 matches 10 bases. V lost 6 bases to trimming and J lost 8 bases; unmatched junction nucleotides: 9. There are 14 residues in the CDR3. CDR1 is MNHNS and CDR2 is SASEGT in the germline V gene. The CDR3 loop is CASRSSGTGEGYTF. The CDR3 region has the DNA TGTGCCAGCAGATCATCCGGGACAGGGGAAGGCTACACCTTC.

This clonotype has ten or more counts. The rearrangement links TRBV12-3 or TRBV12-4 to TRBJ2-1; TRBD2 matches at 7 bases. J was trimmed by 3 bases and V by 3 bases; bases with no gene match: 5. The CDR3 is made up of 15 amino acids. CDR3 in amino acids: CASSLGGIRYNEQFF. CDR3 bases: TGTGCCAGCAGTTTGGGGGGGATCCGCTACAATGAGCAGTTCTTC.

This clonotype was recorded a few times. The chain uses TRBV10-1 and TRBJ2-5; D not certain. V was clipped by 3 bases and J by 5 bases, with 4 bases between them. This CDR3 comprises 11 residues. Germline V gene lookup returns CDR1 WNHNN and CDR2 SYGVQD (reference sequence). Written as DNA, the CDR3 is TGCGCCAGCAGTGATGGGGAGACCCAGTACTTC. Its translation: CASSDGETQYF.

This clonotype was counted a few times. The chain links TRBV28 to TRBJ2-7, with D maybe TRBD2 (5 bases). The V and J ends lost 4 bases and 3 bases respectively, with 22 bases between them. The germline CDR1 and CDR2 sequences are MDHEN and SYDVKM. This CDR3 spans 17 amino acids. The CDR3 loop reads CASSSLGGPGPLYEQYF. In DNA, the CDR3 is TGTGCCAGCAGTTCCCTAGGAGGTCCCGGTCCCCTCTACGAGCAGTACTTC. Combining the CDR3 with reference TRBV28 and TRBJ2-7 gives the whole variable domain DVKVTQSSRYLVKRTGEKVFLECVQDMDHENMFWYRQDPGLGLRLIYFSYDVKMKEKGDIPEGYSVSREKKERFSLILESASTNQTSMYLCASSSLGGPGPLYEQYFGPGTRLTVT.

This clonotype was detected only a few times. This chain links TRBV12-3 or TRBV12-4 with TRBJ2-7; D possibly matches TRBD1 or TRBD2 (5 bases each). V lost 6 bases to trimming and J lost 7 bases, with 16 bases between them. The length of the CDR3 is 13 residues. The DNA of the CDR3 is TGTGCCAGCAGCGTCGCAGGGACCCGGGAGCAGTACTTC. Protein sequence: CASSVAGTREQYF.

There are a few counts of this clonotype. The chain is built from TRBV7-2 and TRBJ2-4; 8 bases fit TRBD1. This CDR3 has 15 residues. The V segment lost 3 bases and the J segment 1 base; nucleotides outside the gene matches: 2. Germline V lookup: CDR1 SGHTA, CDR2 FQGNSA. The CDR3 protein is CASSLDRDAKNIQYF. The CDR3 coding sequence is TGTGCCAGCAGCTTGGACAGGGATGCCAAAAACATTCAGTACTTC.

CDR3 DNA: TGCAGTGCTGAAGGAAGGGAGGAGGGCTACACCTTC. This encodes CSAEGREEGYTF. The chain carries TRBV20-1 and TRBJ1-2; D is unresolved. The CDR3 totals 12 residues. The ends were cut back, 5 bases at V and 8 bases at J, with 15 bases in the middle. Germline V gene data show CDR1 as DFQATT and CDR2 as SNEGSKA (reference sequence).

The chain is built from TRBV6-1 and TRBJ2-5; D could derive from TRBD1 or TRBD2 (5 bases each). Germline V gene data show CDR1 as MNHNS and CDR2 as SASEGT. The CDR3 runs to 13 residues. Trimming removed 8 bases at V and 6 bases at J, with 16 bases between. The CDR3 DNA reads as TGTGCCAGCGTGGGACCGATAGGACAGACCCAGTACTTC. Encoded protein: CASVGPIGQTQYF.

This clonotype was counted a few times. The chain couples TRBV28 to TRBJ1-1, with D hard to call. This CDR3 contains 11 residues. The germline V gene encodes CDR1 MDHEN and CDR2 SYDVKM. Trimming took 5 bases from V and 6 from J, leaving 7 bases between them. The CDR3 protein is CASSDTAEAFF. The DNA for the CDR3 is TGTGCCAGCAGTGATACAGCTGAAGCTTTCTTT.

This chain links TRBV2 with TRBJ2-3; 12 bases line up with TRBD2. Per germline, CDR1 SNHLY and CDR2 FYNNEI. This CDR3 is built from 15 residues. With 7 bases clipped from V and 5 bases from J, the junction kept 7 bases outside the gene matches. The CDR3, as DNA: TGTGCCAGCACTGCAAAGACTAGCGGGGGAGATACGCAGTATTTT. It is translated as CASTAKTSGGDTQYF.

The J gene is TRBJ2-5, the V gene TRBV6-1, with 7 nucleotides matching TRBD2. This CDR3 is 16 amino acids long. V was pared by 5 bases and J by 5 bases, with 14 bases of the junction left unmatched. Germline V gene data show CDR1 as MNHNS and CDR2 as SASEGT. CDR3 region: CASSSRDYPKRETQYF. CDR3 nucleotides: TGTGCCAGCAGTTCTAGGGACTACCCGAAGAGGGAGACCCAGTACTTC.

The V gene is TRBV18, the J gene TRBJ1-1; TRBD1 matches 7 bases. The CDR3 runs 12 residues. Trimming took 4 bases from V and 8 from J; bases not matched to a gene: 4. In germline, CDR1 is KGHSH, CDR2 LQKENI. Here the CDR3 reads CASSQLQGEAFF. The CDR3 DNA is TGTGCCAGCTCACAATTACAGGGGGAAGCTTTCTTT.

This clonotype was detected only once. The V call is TRBV20-1, the J call TRBJ2-5; 9 nucleotides align to TRBD2. Germline CDR1 is DFQATT and CDR2 is SNEGSKA (reference sequence). The CDR3 spans 14 residues. The junction had 8 bases not matched to a gene; V was cut back by 7 bases and J by 2 bases. The CDR3 protein is CSVNLAGTQETQYF. The CDR3 DNA is TGCAGTGTTAATCTAGCGGGAACTCAAGAGACCCAGTACTTC.

Details on this clonotype: The junction departs from germline at one end; a sequencing error may be responsible. The V call is TRBV4-1, the J call TRBJ1-2; TRBD1 aligns across 9 bases. Germline V gene lookup returns CDR1 MGHRA and CDR2 YSYEKL. The CDR3 has 16 residues. In DNA, the CDR3 is TGCGCCAGCATCCAAGACCCGGGACAGGGTTTTCGTGGCTACACCTTC. Translating gives CASIQDPGQGFRGYTF.

The chain employs TRBV6-2 or TRBV6-3 and TRBJ2-2, with 9 nucleotides matching TRBD1. The junction had 4 bases not matched to a gene; V was cut back by 6 bases and J by 2 bases. The CDR3 runs 15 residues. Looked up from germline, CDR1 is MNHEY and CDR2 is SVGEGT. In DNA form, the CDR3 reads TGTGCCAGCAGGGGGACAGGGTATAACACCGGGGAGCTGTTTTTT. Protein product: CASRGTGYNTGELFF.

In this sample, this clonotype turned up a few times. The V call is TRBV27, the J call TRBJ1-2; D not certain. Trimming cost V 7 bases and J 3 bases, with 9 bases left between them. CDR3 length: 12 residues. Germline V lookup: CDR1 MNHEY, CDR2 SMNVEV (reference sequence). The CDR3 loop is CASMGSDYGYTF. CDR3 coding DNA: TGTGCCAGCATGGGGTCCGACTATGGCTACACCTTC.

There are a few counts of this clonotype. The chain employs TRBV3-1 and TRBJ1-2; no firm D call. Per the germline V gene, CDR1 is LGHDT and CDR2 is YNNKEL (reference sequence). This CDR3 comprises 12 residues. V lost 2 bases and J 1 base, leaving 2 bases between the germline ends. The DNA for the CDR3 is TGTGCCAGCAGCCAATTTAACTATGGCTACACCTTC. Protein sequence: CASSQFNYGYTF.

With regard to this clonotype: Relative to the germline gene, one junction end is altered; a read error may explain this. The chain combines TRBV6-1 with TRBJ2-4; 16 nucleotides line up with TRBD2. The CDR3 contains 15 residues. Germline assignment: CDR1 MNHNS and CDR2 SASEGT. The chain's CDR3 is CASSLEGLAGGPVRF. The CDR3 DNA is TGTGCCAGCAGTCTAGAGGGACTAGCGGGAGGGCCCGTTCGCTTC.

The V gene is TRBV20-1, the J gene TRBJ2-7, with 8 positions matching TRBD2. The V gene's germline CDR1 is DFQATT and CDR2 SNEGSKA (reference sequence). The CDR3 is made up of 14 amino acids. The V and J ends lost 3 bases and 4 bases, in that order; junction bases with no gene match: 8. This CDR3 is CSARTSETVYEQYF. DNA for the CDR3: TGCAGTGCTAGGACTAGCGAGACCGTTTACGAGCAGTACTTC.